This TCR beta chain was recovered during a study of control samples from healthy donors and cancer patients. Produced via immunoSEQ multiplex PCR; TCRdb's table is partial and in-frame only. The sample lists more than 110,000 clones, about nine tenths occurring once. The sequencing sample was made of blood. The sequence derives from a woman in her 30s in good health.

CDR3 sequence reads: CASSRGLANEQYF. CDR3 sequence (DNA): TGTGCCAGCAGTAGGGGACTAGCGAACGAGCAGTACTTC. The chain has TRBV6-5 and TRBJ2-7; 10 positions agree with TRBD2. CDR3 length equals 13 residues. The germline V gene has CDR1 MNHEY and CDR2 SVGAGI. V was pared by 5 bases and J by 5 bases, with 3 bases of the junction left unmatched.